The 30 T cell receptor beta chains below were found in one sample sequenced in a study of T cells in Graves' hyperthyroidism and ophthalmopathy. Regions amplified from RNA transcripts were the TCR beta CDR3 regions. The HTBI primer set served for first-round RT-PCR of the TCR CDR3. A single record per CDR3 protein comes from TCRdb applying MiXCR to the multiplex PCR reads. The data contain fewer than 850,000 distinct CDR3 sequences, roughly 17% of them seen just once; the ten biggest clones take up around a sixth. Material for sequencing was blood. The receptors were gathered from a man aged 50-59 years with Graves' hyperthyroidism.

This clonotype was observed many times. The V call is TRBV12-3 or TRBV12-4, the J call TRBJ2-1, with D possibly TRBD2 on 6 matching bases. V lost 5 bases and J lost 10, with 15 bases in between. CDR3 length equals 13 residues. CDR3 protein: CASSVEREREQFF. CDR3 sequence (DNA): TGTGCCAGCAGTGTCGAACGGGAGAGGGAGCAGTTCTTC.

This clonotype occurred a few times. The chain has TRBV7-8 and TRBJ1-2; 9 bases map to TRBD1. After removal of 5 bases from V and 5 bases from J, the junction contained 9 bases not matched to a gene. Germline values: CDR1 SGHVS, CDR2 FQNEAQ. The CDR3 runs to 15 residues. The CDR3 bases are TGTGCCAGCAGCCGTTCGACAGGGGGAGGATATGGCTACACCTTC. Protein sequence: CASSRSTGGGYGYTF. Together with reference TRBV7-8 and TRBJ1-2, the CDR3 gives the full variable domain: GAGVSQSPRYKVAKRGQDVALRCDPISGHVSLFWYQQALGQGPEFLTYFQNEAQLDKSGLPSDRFFAERPEGSVSTLKIQRTQQEDSAVYLCASSRSTGGGYGYTFGSGTRLTVV.

This clonotype was found many times. The CDR3: CASSLVPAKERNIQYF. The CDR3 nucleotides are TGCGCCAGCAGCTTGGTTCCAGCCAAAGAGAGAAACATTCAGTACTTC. The rearrangement joins TRBV5-1 to TRBJ2-4; D gene ambiguous. Germline V lookup: CDR1 SGHRS, CDR2 YFSETQ. V shed 0 bases and J shed 6 bases, with 16 bases lying between them. CDR3 length equals 16 residues.

This clonotype was detected only a few times. The V call is TRBV6-1, the J call TRBJ1-3, with D hard to call. Trimming took 6 bases from V and 0 from J, leaving 9 bases between them. Germline lookup yields CDR1 MNHNS and CDR2 SASEGT. CDR3 length: 14 amino acids. CDR3 coding DNA: TGTGCCAGCAGCGCACCTCACTCTGGAAACACCATATATTTT. Its translation: CASSAPHSGNTIYF.

This clonotype was observed at least ten times. The chain links TRBV7-9 to TRBJ2-1; 7 bases map to TRBD2. The CDR3 runs to 16 residues. Trimming removed 0 bases from V and 4 bases from J; junction bases left unmatched: 6. The germline gives CDR1 SEHNR, CDR2 FQNEAQ (reference sequence). The CDR3 DNA reads as TGTGCCAGCAGCTTAGCGACGGCTAGCGGTTACAATGAGCAGTTCTTC. Protein sequence: CASSLATASGYNEQFF.

As DNA, the CDR3 is TGTGCCAGCAGTGGATCATCCCACAATGAGCAGTTCTTC. It specifies CASSGSSHNEQFF. The gene calls are TRBV25-1 and TRBJ2-1, with D unresolved. The germline V and J ends were trimmed by 4 bases and 5 bases, with 9 bases remaining between them. Germline V gene data show CDR1 as MGHDK and CDR2 as SYGVNS. This CDR3 has 13 residues.

This clonotype appeared many times. CDR3 DNA: TGTGCCAGCAGTTTATTGAGGAGTTGGAGCTCACCCCTCCACTTT. Translation: CASSLLRSWSSPLHF. V and J are TRBV28 and TRBJ1-6; D not certain. V lost 1 base and J 10 bases, leaving 14 bases between the germline ends. The CDR3 extends over 15 amino acids. Germline V lookup: CDR1 MDHEN, CDR2 SYDVKM.

This clonotype was seen a few times. The CDR3 protein is CAISQGKAAEAFF. Written as DNA, the CDR3 is TGTGCCATCAGTCAGGGGAAGGCGGCTGAAGCTTTCTTT. The V call is TRBV10-3, the J call TRBJ1-1; D perhaps matches TRBD1 (6 bases). Germline assignment: CDR1 ENHRY and CDR2 SYGVKD. Trimming shortened V by 5 bases and J by 6 bases, and 13 bases separated the two germline ends. The CDR3 is made up of 13 amino acids.

Many counts were recorded for this clonotype. This rearrangement joins TRBV19 to TRBJ2-7; D ambiguous. Trimming cost V 4 bases and J 2 bases, with 6 bases left between them. Per the germline V gene, CDR1 is LNHDA and CDR2 is SQIVND (reference sequence). The CDR3 is 12 residues long. Here the CDR3 reads CASSTEAYEQYF. The CDR3 DNA is TGTGCCAGTAGTACGGAAGCCTACGAGCAGTACTTC.

There are many counts of this clonotype. The CDR3 here is CASSSGQGPDNEQFF. In nucleotides, the CDR3 is TGTGCCAGCAGTTCCGGACAGGGACCTGACAATGAGCAGTTCTTC. The V call is TRBV2, the J call TRBJ2-1; 8 nucleotides agree with TRBD1. Trimming removed 5 bases from V and 5 bases from J; junction bases left unmatched: 8. The CDR3 consists of 15 residues. The germline V gene encodes CDR1 SNHLY and CDR2 FYNNEI.

This clonotype was counted at least ten times. J is TRBJ2-2 and V is TRBV10-2, with a possible D match to TRBD2 (5 bases). CDR1 and CDR2 from the germline V gene are WSHSY and SAAADI. Trimming pared 5 bases from V and 1 base from J, leaving 14 bases between. The CDR3 has 16 amino acids. The CDR3, as DNA: TGCGCCAGCAGTCTCTTGCCCGGGGTGAACACCGGGGAGCTGTTTTTT. Translation gives CASSLLPGVNTGELFF.

The chain couples TRBV9 to TRBJ2-3, with 7 bases matching TRBD2. The CDR3 is 15 residues long. Germline assignment: CDR1 SGDLS and CDR2 YYNGEE. V trimming: 4 bases; J trimming: 0 bases; junction bases outside the gene matches: 5. CDR3 nucleotide sequence: TGTGCCAGCAGCTTTTTGGGGGGGAGCACAGATACGCAGTATTTT. It encodes CASSFLGGSTDTQYF.

This clonotype was picked up a small number of times. The chain joins TRBV9 to TRBJ2-2; 12 bases map to TRBD2. Germline V gene sequence: CDR1 SGDLS, CDR2 YYNGEE. The ends lost 4 bases at V and 5 bases at J; junction bases unmatched: 9. CDR3 length: 17 residues. The CDR3 reads CASSPASGRVLTGELFF. The DNA for the CDR3 is TGTGCCAGCAGCCCGGCTAGCGGGAGGGTGTTGACCGGGGAGCTGTTTTTT.

This clonotype was found a few times. V usage is TRBV20-1 and J usage is TRBJ2-4; weak D call: TRBD1 (6 bases). In germline, CDR1 is DFQATT, CDR2 SNEGSKA (reference sequence). The CDR3 is 13 amino acids. V lost 0 bases and J 5 bases, leaving 8 bases between the germline ends. CDR3 sequence (DNA): TGCAGTGCTAGAGATAGGACAGAAAACATTCAGTACTTC. Translating it yields CSARDRTENIQYF.

This clonotype appeared once. A much larger clone differs from this one at a single base, so this may be a read error. The rearrangement uses TRBV12-3 or TRBV12-4 and TRBJ1-1; D is ambiguous. The CDR3 contains 10 residues. The V end lost 6 bases, the J end lost 8 bases, and 7 bases lay between the germline ends. CDR3 bases: TGTGCCAGCAGGGGCCGCGAAGCTTTCTTT. Its translation: CASRGREAFF.

In this sample, this clonotype turned up many times. The chain is built from TRBV28 and TRBJ2-2; no clear D. Germline values: CDR1 MDHEN, CDR2 SYDVKM. The CDR3 covers 16 residues. Trimming removed 3 bases from V and 0 bases from J, with 11 bases in between. Here the CDR3 DNA reads TGTGCCAGCAGTTTTGATTCCCACCCGAACACCGGGGAGCTGTTTTTT. Encoded protein: CASSFDSHPNTGELFF.

Concerning this clonotype itself: A much larger clone lies a single base off, so this may be a read error. The chain recombines TRBV28 with TRBJ2-7; TRBD2 agrees at 8 bases. Per germline, CDR1 MDHEN and CDR2 SYDVKM. This CDR3 comprises 14 residues. Written as DNA, the CDR3 is TGTGCCGGCAGGTCTACTTCCCGGGGGGGCGAGCAGTACTTC. Its protein product is CAGRSTSRGGEQYF.

At least ten counts were recorded for this clonotype. The V gene is TRBV12-5, the J gene TRBJ2-2; perhaps TRBD2 as D (6 bases). Germline CDR1 reads LGHNT; CDR2 reads FRNRAP. V dropped 8 bases and J dropped 7 bases, with 14 bases sitting between them. The CDR3 is 13 residues long. The CDR3 loop reads CASNSGEGGELFF. The CDR3 DNA reads TGTGCTAGTAATAGCGGAGAGGGCGGGGAGCTGTTTTTT.

In its sample, this clonotype was seen a few times. The chain carries TRBV6-1 and TRBJ2-4; maybe TRBD1 (6 bases). The CDR3 runs 15 residues. The V end lost 4 bases, the J end lost 5 bases, and 15 bases lay between the germline ends. The V gene's germline CDR1 is MNHNS and CDR2 SASEGT. The CDR3 loop is CASSALTGSENIQYF. CDR3 nucleotides: TGTGCCAGCAGTGCCCTTACAGGGAGCGAAAACATTCAGTACTTC.

This clonotype was counted at least ten times. The rearrangement joins TRBV6-6 to TRBJ1-3, with D perhaps TRBD1 (5 bases). There are 17 residues in the CDR3. Germline lookup yields CDR1 MNHNY and CDR2 SVGAGI (reference sequence). V lost 0 bases to trimming and J lost 4 bases, with 16 bases between them. The DNA of the CDR3 is TGTGCCAGCAGTTACTCTGGATCCGACAGCTACGGAAACACCATATATTTT. This sequence encodes CASSYSGSDSYGNTIYF.

CDR3 protein: CSARAGSVAGGTTDTQYF. DNA of the CDR3: TGCAGTGCTAGAGCCGGCTCGGTAGCGGGAGGGACCACAGATACGCAGTATTTT. This chain joins TRBV20-1 and TRBJ2-3, with 11 bases that match TRBD2. The junction had 11 bases not matched to a gene; V was cut back by 1 base and J by 2 bases. The CDR3 totals 18 residues. Germline V lookup: CDR1 DFQATT, CDR2 SNEGSKA (reference sequence).

This clonotype was detected ten times or more. This rearrangement joins TRBV28 to TRBJ2-3; 8 nucleotides align to TRBD2. Looked up from germline, CDR1 is MDHEN and CDR2 is SYDVKM. This CDR3 spans 16 amino acids. V shed 5 bases and J 4 bases; nucleotides not matched to a gene: 11. The CDR3 DNA reads TGTGCCAGCAGTCCCCATTCGGGAGGGCCATCAGATACGCAGTATTTT. Protein: CASSPHSGGPSDTQYF.

A few counts support this clonotype. V gene TRBV4-3 combines with J gene TRBJ2-5; D may be TRBD2 (6 bases). The CDR3 totals 15 residues. Looked up from germline, CDR1 is LGHNA and CDR2 is YSLEER. Between the trimmed V and J ends, which lost 0 bases and 5 bases, there was a span of 13 bases. Here the CDR3 reads CASSQDYLEGETQYF. The DNA for the CDR3 is TGCGCCAGCAGCCAAGATTACTTGGAGGGGGAGACCCAGTACTTC.

This clonotype was picked up a small number of times. The chain employs TRBV27 and TRBJ1-3; 9 nucleotides align to TRBD1. The ends lost 6 bases at V and 1 base at J; junction bases unmatched: 7. CDR1 is MNHEY, CDR2 SMNVEV, per germline (reference sequence). There are 16 residues in the CDR3. The CDR3 here is CASSLLGQGSGNTIYF. The DNA of the CDR3 is TGTGCCAGCAGCCTCCTTGGACAGGGGTCTGGAAACACCATATATTTT.

This clonotype was recorded many times. The chain carries TRBV27 and TRBJ1-3, with D uncertain. This CDR3 region has 15 residues. Between the trimmed V and J ends, which lost 3 bases and 2 bases, there was a span of 11 bases. Germline assignment: CDR1 MNHEY and CDR2 SMNVEV (reference sequence). The chain's CDR3 is CASSLRGPAGNTIYF. Written as DNA, the CDR3 is TGTGCCAGCAGTTTGCGGGGTCCGGCTGGAAACACCATATATTTT.

The sample holds many counts of this clonotype. The gene calls are TRBV20-1 and TRBJ2-7; D could derive from TRBD1 or TRBD2 (5 bases each). Trimming shortened V by 6 bases and J by 0 bases, and 18 bases separated the two germline ends. CDR1 and CDR2 from the germline V gene are DFQATT and SNEGSKA (reference sequence). This CDR3 spans 15 amino acids. Written as DNA, the CDR3 is TGCAGTGCGAATAAGGCCGGGACGGCCTCCTACGAGCAGTACTTC. Translating it yields CSANKAGTASYEQYF.

The gene calls are TRBV7-6 and TRBJ1-1; D not resolved. Germline lookup yields CDR1 SGHVS and CDR2 FNYEAQ. V lost 1 base and J 5 bases, leaving 11 bases between the germline ends. This CDR3 has 14 residues. Here the CDR3 DNA reads TGTGCCAGCAGCTTAGTATCGGGTCGGACTGAAGCTTTCTTT. Protein product: CASSLVSGRTEAFF.

V gene TRBV29-1 combines with J gene TRBJ1-1, with TRBD1 as a possible D gene (6 bases). The germline V and J ends were trimmed by 0 bases and 4 bases, with 9 bases remaining between them. CDR1 and CDR2 (germline): SQVTM, ANQGSEA. The CDR3 extends over 13 amino acids. CDR3 nucleotide sequence: TGCAGCGTTGAAGAACAGGGTGGCACTGAAGCTTTCTTT. As protein: CSVEEQGGTEAFF. The whole variable domain, remainder taken from reference TRBV29-1 and TRBJ1-1, is SAVISQKPSRDICQRGTSLTIQCQVDSQVTMMFWYRQQPGQSLTLIATANQGSEATYESGFVIDKFPISRPNLTFSTLTVSNMSPEDSSIYLCSVEEQGGTEAFFGQGTRLTVV.

This clonotype has only a few counts. The V and J genes are TRBV19 and TRBJ2-2; D is perhaps TRBD1 (6 bases). V was pared by 5 bases and J by 7 bases, with 14 bases between. CDR1 and CDR2 (germline): LNHDA, SQIVND (reference sequence). The CDR3 is 14 residues long. The CDR3 loop is CASSLSRGNGELFF. For the CDR3, the DNA is TGTGCCAGTAGTCTCAGCAGGGGTAACGGGGAGCTGTTTTTT.

The V gene is TRBV2, the J gene TRBJ1-1; 10 positions agree with TRBD1. J was trimmed by 5 bases and V by 6 bases; bases with no gene match: 3. Germline-derived CDR1 and CDR2 are SNHLY and FYNNEI. The CDR3 runs to 13 residues. DNA for the CDR3: TGTGCCAGCAGGACAGGGGGCAGGACTGAAGCTTTCTTT. Translated, it gives CASRTGGRTEAFF.